The present T cell receptor (beta chain) was sequenced within a study of OX40 agonist ivuxolimab in advanced cancers. Regarding the research as a whole: Ivuxolimab was a fully human IgG2 agonistic monoclonal antibody targeting the costimulatory receptor OX40 (CD134). Partial responses occurred in three dose-escalation patients: two with cutaneous melanoma and one with hepatocellular carcinoma. A male proportion of 82.7% and a mean age of approximately 62 years, ranging from about 20 to 85, were recorded for the dose-escalation cohort. Intravenous ivuxolimab was administered to patients every 2 weeks at six dose levels: 0.01, 0.1, 0.3, 1.5, 3 and 10 mg/kg. The paper covers the monotherapy dose-escalation part of the phase I ivuxolimab trial, which included N ≈ 50 patients. Patients were allowed to have had prior anti-PD-1, anti-PD-L1 or anti-CTLA-4 therapy, and approximately 40% of the dose-escalation patients had previously received checkpoint inhibitors. The point of sequencing TCRbeta in the periphery was to test whether ivuxolimab changed TCR sequence diversity and drove clonal T-cell expansion. Among the approximately 50 dose-escalation patients, around 19 had hepatocellular carcinoma, 15 or so melanoma, 9 renal cell carcinoma and 9 head and neck cancer.

Patients with autoimmune disease history or receiving systemic immunosuppression were excluded from the trial. Peripheral blood for TCR sequencing was collected from all dose cohorts at baseline, on cycle 4 day 1, and on cycle 7 day 1. Samples were obtained from an open-label, multicenter, first-in-human phase I dose-escalation trial of ivuxolimab. Adults with locally advanced or metastatic melanoma, renal cell carcinoma, hepatocellular carcinoma or head and neck squamous cell carcinoma were enrolled in the trial. CD4+ and CD8+ T cells were sorted separately from peripheral blood before TCR sequencing. V and J lose 5 bases and 5 bases, and a span of 16 bases separates them. From the germline V gene, CDR1 is SGHTA and CDR2 is FQGNSA. The cysteine opens and the phenylalanine closes a CDR3 of 16 amino acids. The only DNA kept is the CDR3, 48 bases in frame from the first base. About this clone itself: The specificity of this receptor is unknown. Base-call qualities are not available, and no considerably larger clone is one nucleotide away.

What the research found in general, with its limitations: Which antigens the clonally expanded peripheral T cells were specific for was not determined. Clonal expansion of both CD4+ and CD8+ blood T cells was observed from baseline to week 6 at doses 0.1 to 3.0 mg/kg. In the 0.1-3.0 mg/kg groups, partial responders were among the patients with the lowest normalized peripheral clonal expansion, particularly in CD8+ T cells. On average, CD8+ T cells showed more expanded clones than CD4+ T cells after ivuxolimab. Low levels of normalized T-cell clonal expansion were also shown by some nonresponding patients.

For sequencing of the TCRbeta CDR3 region, genomic DNA was extracted from the sorted cells. TCRbeta CDR3 regions were sequenced using the immunoSEQ Assay. Imported from immuneACCESS, the table was reduced by TCRdb to in-frame sequences with V and J called. These copies leave out some clones; in studies compared against another copy, an unresolved V gene accounts for under half, and the cause of the remainder is not known. The sample contains around 37,000 clones, roughly 85% of them found a single time. Of the sample, around 20% is held by the ten largest clones. Source: CD4+ or CD8+ T cells sorted from blood, taken in a trial of the OX40 agonist ivuxolimab. The origin of this receptor is an adult with an advanced solid tumor such as melanoma, head and neck, liver or kidney cancer. The receptor chain draws on TRBV7-2 and TRBJ1-6; the D gene is perhaps TRBD1, from 5 matching bases. The DNA reads TGTGCCAGCAGCCAACATGGGGCACTAAATAATTCACCCCTCCACTTT. It codes for CASSQHGALNNSPLHF.